Each of the 22 T cell receptor beta chains below was sequenced from the same sample in a study of T cell repertoires in cytomegalovirus infection. TCRdb reprocessed the reads with MiXCR, giving one entry per CDR3 protein. The sample has 150,000 to 200,000 distinct CDR3 sequences, 28% seen once; the top ten hold roughly 29%. The sample comprised PBMCs. The origin of the receptors is a human donor in good health (CMV status not recorded). Some clones in this sample may be carry-over from other donors' samples.

This clonotype was seen ten or more times. The genes are TRBV7-8 and TRBJ1-1, with D possibly being TRBD1 (5 bases). Trimming shortened V by 4 bases and J by 5 bases, and 17 bases separated the two germline ends. From germline, CDR1 is SGHVS and CDR2 FQNEAQ. The CDR3 contains 15 residues. CDR3 DNA: TGTGCCAGCAGCTCCCCCACGGGGGAGAAAACTGAAGCTTTCTTT. Its protein product is CASSSPTGEKTEAFF.

This clonotype was detected many times. The rearrangement links TRBV7-2 to TRBJ2-3, with TRBD2 identical over 13 bases. The junction had 6 bases not matched to a gene; V was cut back by 5 bases and J by 4 bases. Germline CDR1 and CDR2: SGHTA and FQGNSA. This CDR3 spans 16 amino acids. The CDR3 loop reads CASSPTSGGLSDTQYF. In nucleotides, the CDR3 is TGTGCCAGCAGCCCGACTAGCGGGGGGTTGTCAGATACGCAGTATTTT.

V and J are TRBV4-1 and TRBJ2-1, with D perhaps matching TRBD2 (5 bases). V lost 1 base and J 2 bases, leaving 12 bases between the germline ends. The CDR3 spans 16 residues. Germline CDR1 and CDR2: MGHRA and YSYEKL. The CDR3 nucleotides read TGCGCCAGCAGCCAAGTCTCCGGGATGACCTACAATGAGCAGTTCTTC. Its protein product is CASSQVSGMTYNEQFF.

A remark on this clonotype: This clone may be a read error of a much larger clone one base away. V gene TRBV7-2 combines with J gene TRBJ2-3; D is perhaps TRBD2 (5 bases). V lost 4 bases and J 2 bases, leaving 10 bases between the germline ends. This CDR3 contains 14 residues. From germline, CDR1 is SGHTA and CDR2 FQGNSA. The CDR3 here is CASSSPGNTDTQYF. The DNA of the CDR3 is TGTGCCAGCAGCTCTCCCGGGAACACAGATACGCAGTATTTT.

This clonotype has more than one count but fewer than ten. J is TRBJ2-1 and V is TRBV9; 12 bases line up with TRBD2. CDR3 length: 16 residues. The trim removed 4 bases at V and 4 bases at J, leaving 6 bases unmatched. Germline assignment: CDR1 SGDLS and CDR2 YYNGEE. CDR3 in amino acids: CASSIRLAGEYNEQFF. The CDR3, as DNA: TGTGCCAGCAGCATTAGACTAGCGGGGGAGTACAATGAGCAGTTCTTC.

This clonotype was observed a few times. The rearrangement links TRBV2 to TRBJ2-5, with D hard to call. CDR1 and CDR2 (germline): SNHLY, FYNNEI. Trimming removed 4 bases from V and 4 bases from J, with 10 bases in between. The CDR3 contains 13 residues. CDR3 region: CASSVLRRETQYF. In DNA form, the CDR3 reads TGTGCCAGCAGTGTCCTCAGGAGAGAGACCCAGTACTTC.

This chain uses TRBV29-1 with TRBJ2-3, with D unclear. Trimming removed 5 bases from V and 9 bases from J, with 12 bases in between. Germline CDR1 is SQVTM and CDR2 is ANQGSEA. This CDR3 comprises 11 residues. The CDR3 nucleotides are TGCAGCGTTTCCGCCCCTGGAACGCAGTATTTT. It yields the protein CSVSAPGTQYF.

The V gene is TRBV29-1, the J gene TRBJ2-5; 10 bases agree with TRBD2. The CDR3 is 14 residues long. V trimming: 3 bases; J trimming: 4 bases; junction bases outside the gene matches: 5. Germline-derived CDR1 and CDR2 are SQVTM and ANQGSEA. CDR3 nucleotide sequence: TGCAGCGTTGATACTAGCGGGGCGAGAGAGACCCAGTACTTC. This translates into CSVDTSGARETQYF.

The gene calls are TRBV29-1 and TRBJ1-2; D remains unclear. Between the trimmed V and J ends, which lost 0 bases and 2 bases, there was a span of 7 bases. Per the germline V gene, CDR1 is SQVTM and CDR2 is ANQGSEA. The CDR3 runs to 13 residues. CDR3 nucleotides: TGCAGCGTTGAAGATAAGAACAACTATGGCTACACCTTC. Translated, it gives CSVEDKNNYGYTF. The whole variable domain, remainder taken from reference TRBV29-1 and TRBJ1-2, is SAVISQKPSRDICQRGTSLTIQCQVDSQVTMMFWYRQQPGQSLTLIATANQGSEATYESGFVIDKFPISRPNLTFSTLTVSNMSPEDSSIYLCSVEDKNNYGYTFGSGTRLTVV.

This clonotype occurred a few times. The chain recombines TRBV5-1 with TRBJ2-1, with unresolved D. The germline gives CDR1 SGHRS, CDR2 YFSETQ. V shed 0 bases and J shed 7 bases, with 5 bases lying between them. The CDR3 runs to 12 residues. CDR3 residues: CASSLDGNEQFF. The CDR3 region has the DNA TGCGCCAGCAGCTTGGATGGGAATGAGCAGTTCTTC. Full variable domain (rest looked up from reference TRBV5-1 and TRBJ2-1): KAGVTQTPRYLIKTRGQQVTLSCSPISGHRSVSWYQQTPGQGLQFLFEYFSETQRNKGNFPGRFSGRQFSNSRSEMNVSTLELGDSALYLCASSLDGNEQFFGPGTRLTVL.

With regard to this clonotype: A much larger clone lies a single base off, so this may be a read error. The chain uses TRBV7-2 and TRBJ1-5; a weak D match, TRBD1 (5 bases). This CDR3 is built from 15 residues. Trimming took 1 base from V and 5 from J, leaving 12 bases between them. Germline V gene sequence: CDR1 SGHTA, CDR2 FQGNSA. CDR3 region: CASSLGTWGDQPQHF. CDR3 DNA: TGTGCCAGCAGCTTAGGGACATGGGGCGATCAGCCCCAGCATTTT.

V and J are TRBV29-1 and TRBJ2-7, with a tentative D call TRBD2 (7 bases). The CDR3 length is 13 residues. The V gene lost 7 bases and the J gene lost 5 bases, with 18 bases spanning the gap. Per the germline V gene, CDR1 is SQVTM and CDR2 is ANQGSEA. For the CDR3, the DNA is TGCAGCGCTGGAGGGGGGGCGCTGGACGAGCAGTACTTC. This sequence encodes CSAGGGALDEQYF.

In DNA, the CDR3 is TGTGCCAGCAGCCAAGATATAGGGGGAGATACGCAGTATTTT. Its protein product is CASSQDIGGDTQYF. The chain has TRBV3-1 and TRBJ2-3, with D possibly TRBD1 on 6 matching bases. The V gene lost 0 bases and the J gene lost 5 bases, with 9 bases spanning the gap. Germline CDR1 and CDR2: LGHDT and YNNKEL (reference sequence). This CDR3 spans 14 amino acids.

This clonotype was seen only a few times. The chain carries TRBV7-2 and TRBJ2-1, with 9 bases identical to TRBD1. The length of the CDR3 is 18 residues. Per germline, CDR1 SGHTA and CDR2 FQGNSA. V lost 5 bases and J lost 5; bases outside the gene matches: 16. The CDR3 loop is CASSVESQGTGPNNEQFF. As DNA, the CDR3 is TGTGCCAGCAGCGTAGAATCGCAGGGGACAGGGCCCAACAATGAGCAGTTCTTC.

The gene calls are TRBV19 and TRBJ1-1, with a tentative D call TRBD1 (5 bases). V was shortened by 1 base and J by 0 bases, with 15 bases between the two germline ends. The CDR3 loop spans 17 amino acids. Looked up from germline, CDR1 is LNHDA and CDR2 is SQIVND (reference sequence). Here the CDR3 DNA reads TGTGCCAGTAGTATAGTCGGCAGGGTAGTTTTGAACACTGAAGCTTTCTTT. It codes for CASSIVGRVVLNTEAFF.

The V gene is TRBV10-3, the J gene TRBJ2-3, with 8 bases aligning to TRBD1. This CDR3 comprises 13 residues. The germline gives CDR1 ENHRY, CDR2 SYGVKD. The ends lost 11 bases at V and 2 bases at J; junction bases unmatched: 6. The CDR3 protein is CASDRGDTDTQYF. For the CDR3, the DNA is TGTGCCTCTGACAGGGGAGACACAGATACGCAGTATTTT.

This clonotype has only a few counts. The chain couples TRBV5-8 to TRBJ1-2; D is unclear. The V end was cut by 0 bases, the J end by 6 bases, with 9 bases between. In germline, CDR1 is SGHTS, CDR2 YDEGEE. This CDR3 comprises 13 residues. DNA for the CDR3: TGTGCCAGCAGCTTGGAAATCCGGGATGGCTACACCTTC. It encodes CASSLEIRDGYTF.

This clonotype occurred a few times. This chain joins TRBV4-1 and TRBJ1-2; D remains ambiguous. V was pared by 4 bases and J by 8 bases, with 17 bases between. Germline-derived CDR1 and CDR2 are MGHRA and YSYEKL. This CDR3 comprises 14 residues. The CDR3, as DNA: TGCGCCAGCAGCCTTACGCAACTTCTCGGGGGCTACACCTTC. Translation: CASSLTQLLGGYTF.

The genes are TRBV7-2 and TRBJ1-1, with 8 bases that match TRBD1. CDR1 is SGHTA and CDR2 is FQGNSA in the germline V gene. CDR3 length equals 15 residues. V lost 3 bases, J lost 4 bases, and 7 bases stayed unmatched. The CDR3 spells CASSLSTGEVTEAFF. As DNA, the CDR3 is TGTGCCAGCAGCTTGTCGACAGGGGAGGTCACTGAAGCTTTCTTT. Supplemented by reference TRBV7-2 and TRBJ1-1, the full variable domain reads GAGVSQSPSNKVTEKGKDVELRCDPISGHTALYWYRQSLGQGLEFLIYFQGNSAPDKSGLPSDRFSAERTGGSVSTLTIQRTQQEDSAVYLCASSLSTGEVTEAFFGQGTRLTVV.

The rearrangement uses TRBV7-9 and TRBJ2-1, with D tentatively TRBD2 (6 bases). Germline-derived CDR1 and CDR2 are SEHNR and FQNEAQ (reference sequence). CDR3 length: 14 residues. The V and J ends lost 1 base and 8 bases respectively, with 12 bases between them. In DNA form, the CDR3 reads TGTGCCAGCAGCTTAGACTCGGGAGTGGATGAGCAGTTCTTC. It yields the protein CASSLDSGVDEQFF.

The chain is built from TRBV6-1 and TRBJ1-5, with D perhaps matching TRBD1 (5 bases). V lost 0 bases to trimming and J lost 9 bases, with 9 bases between them. Germline V gene data show CDR1 as MNHNS and CDR2 as SASEGT. This CDR3 spans 13 amino acids. The CDR3 DNA sequence: TGTGCCAGCAGTGAAGCGGGGGGAACGCCCCAGCATTTT. Its translation is CASSEAGGTPQHF.

V gene TRBV7-6 combines with J gene TRBJ2-1; D remains ambiguous. The germline V and J ends were trimmed by 5 bases and 7 bases, with 21 bases remaining between them. From germline, CDR1 is SGHVS and CDR2 FNYEAQ. The CDR3 runs to 16 residues. The DNA of the CDR3 is TGTGCCAGCAGCCCGAACGTTGTATCTACAAGGAATGAGCAGTTCTTC. This translates into CASSPNVVSTRNEQFF.